A selection of T cell receptor beta chains follows, all from one sample in a study of cytomegalovirus exposure and HLA in healthy donors. Profiling relied on immunoSEQ multiplex PCR, and the TCRdb table lists in-frame clones only, not all of them. The table records 84,000 or so clones, 60% to 80% of them present only once. Input material: PBMCs. These receptors originate from a boy aged 5-17 years in good health and CMV-seronegative. Both conserved end residues are part of each CDR3. A D gene is named only where the DNA matches it firmly. Clone size is not always given. Where it is, it says once, few, many or a class for expanded clones.

J | size | D | V | CDR3 | DNA
TRBJ1-2 | . | TRBD1 | TRBV23-1 | CASSQGQGPNYGYTF | TGCGCCAGCAGTCAAGGACAGGGGCCTAACTATGGCTACACCTTC
TRBJ2-7 | . | TRBD1 | TRBV13 | CASSWGTGALYEQYF | TGTGCCAGCAGCTGGGGGACAGGGGCGCTTTACGAGCAGTACTTC
TRBJ1-4 | few | . | TRBV6-6 | CASSYGGSREKLFF | TGTGCCAGCAGTTACGGGGGGTCGAGGGAAAAACTGTTTTTT
TRBJ2-3 | few | . | TRBV6-4 | CASSHRGGTDTQYF | TGTGCCAGCAGTCACAGGGGGGGGACAGATACGCAGTATTTT
TRBJ2-1 | . | . | TRBV14 | CASSQESGWQFF | TGTGCCAGCAGCCAAGAATCCGGTTGGCAGTTCTTC
TRBJ1-5 | . | . | TRBV2 | CASSAQPNSNQPQHF | TGTGCCAGCAGTGCGCAACCTAATAGCAATCAGCCCCAGCATTTT
TRBJ1-4 | . | . | TRBV4-1 | CASSQETGYEKLFF | TGCGCCAGCAGCCAAGAAACAGGGTATGAAAAACTGTTTTTT
TRBJ1-3 | . | . | TRBV6-1 | CASSATSGRSGNTIYF | TGTGCCAGCAGTGCTACGTCAGGGAGGTCTGGAAACACCATATATTTT
TRBJ2-7 | . | . | TRBV19 | CASSIVGAAAEQYF | TGTGCCAGTAGTATAGTTGGGGCGGCGGCTGAGCAGTACTTC
TRBJ2-2 | . | TRBD2 | TRBV4-1 | CASSQEGGETGELFF | TGCGCCAGCAGCCAAGAGGGGGGGGAAACCGGGGAGCTGTTTTTT
TRBJ1-1 | few | . | TRBV5-1 | CASSAVRLAEAFF | TGCGCCAGCAGCGCGGTACGACTGGCTGAAGCTTTCTTT
TRBJ1-4 | . | TRBD1 | TRBV2 | CASSSQGVLFF | TGTGCCAGCAGTTCCCAGGGGGTTCTGTTTTTT
TRBJ2-1 | . | . | TRBV28 | CASSLNYEQFF | TGTGCCAGCAGTCTTAATTATGAGCAGTTCTTC
TRBJ2-3 | few | TRBD2 | TRBV28 | CASNEGGLDTQYF | TGTGCCAGCAATGAGGGAGGGCTGGATACGCAGTATTTT
TRBJ2-7 | . | . | TRBV7-9 | CASSPPGGTVPYEQYF | TGTGCCAGCAGCCCCCCGGGGGGCACGGTACCCTACGAGCAGTACTTC
TRBJ1-4 | . | TRBD1 | TRBV6-6 | CASRDRETNEKLFF | TGTGCCAGCAGAGACAGGGAAACTAATGAAAAACTGTTTTTT
TRBJ1-6 | . | . | TRBV9 | CASSVVWGRDSPLHF | TGTGCCAGCAGCGTAGTGTGGGGCAGGGATTCACCCCTCCACTTT
TRBJ2-4 | . | . | TRBV30 | CAWSPQLNDIQYF | TGTGCCTGGAGTCCACAGCTGAACGACATTCAGTACTTC
TRBJ2-1 | . | TRBD2 | TRBV29-1 | CSVGGLAGGHLNNEQFF | TGCAGCGTTGGAGGACTAGCGGGAGGCCATCTCAACAATGAGCAGTTCTTC
TRBJ2-1 | . | . | TRBV6-1 | CASSERVDRYNEQFF | TGTGCCAGCAGTGAAAGGGTCGACAGATACAATGAGCAGTTCTTC
TRBJ2-7 | . | TRBD2 | TRBV4-2 | CASSRLAGAYEQYF | TGTGCCAGCAGCCGACTAGCGGGAGCCTACGAGCAGTACTTC
TRBJ1-5 | . | TRBD1 | TRBV19 | CATWPTGGGQPQHF | TGTGCCACCTGGCCGACAGGGGGCGGTCAGCCCCAGCATTTT
TRBJ1-2 | . | TRBD1 | TRBV5-4 | CASSPRTGNYGYTF | TGTGCCAGCAGCCCGAGGACAGGCAACTATGGCTACACCTTC
TRBJ1-1 | . | . | TRBV5-1 | CASSFSTGRLNTEAFF | TGCGCCAGCAGCTTCTCTACAGGGAGACTGAACACTGAAGCTTTCTTT
TRBJ2-7 | . | TRBD1 | TRBV7-8 | CASSFLGQGGSYEQYF | TGTGCCAGCAGCTTCCTTGGACAGGGAGGTTCCTACGAGCAGTACTTC
TRBJ2-7 | . | . | TRBV27 | CASKLQGSTGEQYF | TGTGCCAGCAAGCTACAGGGAAGCACGGGCGAGCAGTACTTC
TRBJ1-4 | . | TRBD1 | TRBV4-1 | CASSLQGATNEKLFF | TGCGCCAGCAGCCTACAGGGGGCAACTAATGAAAAACTGTTTTTT
TRBJ1-3 | . | . | TRBV14 | CATQGNGNTIYF | TGTGCCACTCAGGGTAATGGAAACACCATATATTTT
TRBJ2-2 | . | TRBD1 | TRBV29-1 | CSVGGQAGTGELFF | TGCAGCGTTGGGGGACAGGCGGGCACCGGGGAGCTGTTTTTT
TRBJ1-5 | few | . | TRBV5-4 | CASSLWGENQPQHF | TGTGCCAGCAGCTTATGGGGAGAGAATCAGCCCCAGCATTTT
TRBJ2-3 | . | TRBD2 | TRBV4-2 | CASSQVGLAGTDTQYF | TGTGCCAGCAGCCAAGTTGGCCTAGCGGGAACAGATACGCAGTATTTT
TRBJ1-3 | few | . | TRBV2 | CASSDPRSGNTIYF | TGTGCCAGCAGTGACCCCCGCTCTGGAAACACCATATATTTT
TRBJ1-2 | . | TRBD1 | TRBV28 | CASSPRQGEVHIGTF | TGTGCCAGCAGTCCCAGACAGGGTGAAGTTCACATAGGCACCTTC
TRBJ2-7 | . | . | TRBV6-6 | CASSYAQAYEQYF | TGTGCCAGCAGTTACGCACAAGCCTACGAGCAGTACTTC
TRBJ1-3 | . | TRBD1 | TRBV30 | CAWTPGQGIGNTIYF | TGTGCCTGGACCCCGGGACAGGGGATTGGAAACACCATATATTTT